What follows are 29 T cell receptor beta chains derived from one specimen sequenced in a study of blood T cell repertoires in COVID-19. The data were produced by immunoSEQ multiplex PCR, yet TCRdb's version contains in-frame clones alone and is incomplete. This sample has under 200,000 clones, with roughly 84% found just once. Sequencing used PBMCs or T cells enriched from blood (not recorded which). These receptors were collected from a woman between 55 and 75 years old who had recovered from COVID-19.

This sequence joins TRBV10-1 and TRBJ2-5; D may be TRBD2 (5 bases). Trimming cost V 0 bases and J 2 bases, with 13 bases left between them. From germline, CDR1 is WNHNN and CDR2 SYGVQD (reference sequence). The CDR3 length is 16 residues. The CDR3 coding sequence is TGCGCCAGCAGTGAGTCTAAAGGGAGAGGGCAAGAGACCCAGTACTTC. Translation gives CASSESKGRGQETQYF.

The gene calls are TRBV24-1 and TRBJ2-1, with 8 positions matching TRBD1. Per germline, CDR1 KGHDR and CDR2 SFDVKD. The CDR3 has 15 residues. V lost 4 bases to trimming and J lost 8 bases; unmatched junction nucleotides: 9. CDR3 DNA: TGTGCCACCAGTGACACAAAAACAGGGGGGCATGAGCAGTTCTTC. Residues: CATSDTKTGGHEQFF.

The CDR3 DNA follows: TGCAGCGCCTCCGGGACAGGGTCCTATGGCTACACCTTC. Protein product: CSASGTGSYGYTF. The V gene is TRBV29-1, the J gene TRBJ1-2, with TRBD1 matching over 9 bases. Germline CDR1 is SQVTM and CDR2 is ANQGSEA. With V trimmed by 7 bases and J by 4 bases, 7 bases remained unmatched. CDR3 length equals 13 residues.

The chain is built from TRBV6-5 and TRBJ1-1, with D perhaps matching TRBD1 (6 bases). The ends were cut back, 4 bases at V and 1 base at J, with 10 bases in the middle. The CDR3 runs 14 residues. Germline CDR1 reads MNHEY; CDR2 reads SVGAGI. CDR3: CASSLGQPNTEAFF. As DNA, the CDR3 is TGTGCCAGCAGTTTAGGACAGCCGAACACTGAAGCTTTCTTT.

The chain joins TRBV5-3 to TRBJ1-1; TRBD1 matches 11 bases. TRBV5-3 counts as an open reading frame of uncertain function. CDR3 length: 14 residues. The junction had 3 bases not matched to a gene; V was cut back by 4 bases and J by 4 bases. The CDR3 sequence: CARSLGTGGTEAFF. In DNA form, the CDR3 reads TGTGCCAGAAGCCTAGGGACAGGGGGCACTGAAGCTTTCTTT.

With respect to this clone: One end of the junction is discordant with germline, which a read error may explain. The rearrangement uses TRBV3-1 (or the pseudogene TRBV3-2) and TRBJ2-7; TRBD1 matches at 9 bases. In germline, CDR1 is LGHDT, CDR2 YNNKEL (reference sequence). This CDR3 contains 15 residues. The CDR3 sequence is CASRQAGTGNIEQYF. As DNA, the CDR3 is TGTGCCAGCAGGCAAGCCGGGACAGGGAATATAGAGCAGTACTTC.

This chain uses TRBV25-1 with TRBJ2-1; D perhaps matches TRBD2 (6 bases). Germline values: CDR1 MGHDK, CDR2 SYGVNS. The CDR3 has 16 residues. Between the trimmed V and J ends, which lost 1 base and 0 bases, there was a span of 10 bases. In DNA, the CDR3 is TGTGCCAGCAGTGAATGGGGGGTTAGCTCCTACAATGAGCAGTTCTTC. Translating gives CASSEWGVSSYNEQFF.

In this sample, this clone turned up once. The chain employs TRBV5-1 and TRBJ2-2, with 11 bases lining up with TRBD2. There are 17 residues in the CDR3. Trimming took 1 base from V and 2 from J; bases not matched to a gene: 4. Germline loops: CDR1 SGHRS, CDR2 YFSETQ. Here the CDR3 DNA reads TGCGCCAGCAGCTTGATAGCGGGAGGGCCAAACACCGGGGAGCTGTTTTTT. It translates to CASSLIAGGPNTGELFF.

This chain links TRBV28 with TRBJ1-5; weak D call: TRBD1 (5 bases). The CDR3 totals 16 residues. Trimming pared 5 bases from V and 2 bases from J, leaving 16 bases between. CDR1 and CDR2 (germline): MDHEN, SYDVKM. The CDR3 is CASSPRSWGRNQPQHF. DNA of the CDR3: TGTGCCAGCAGTCCAAGGTCGTGGGGCCGCAATCAGCCCCAGCATTTT.

This CDR3 reads CASGLRGEPQHF. Here the CDR3 DNA reads TGTGCCAGCGGTCTCCGGGGAGAGCCCCAGCATTTT. The rearrangement uses TRBV27 and TRBJ1-5; D gene uncertain. This CDR3 region has 12 residues. V lost 8 bases, J lost 8 bases, and 13 bases lay in between. CDR1 and CDR2 (germline): MNHEY, SMNVEV (reference sequence).

This sequence joins TRBV7-3 and TRBJ2-1; 11 bases line up with TRBD2. The CDR3 spans 18 residues. The ends lost 1 base at V and 4 bases at J; junction bases unmatched: 9. Per germline, CDR1 SGHTA and CDR2 FQGTGA. The CDR3 is CASSLKGEGTSGYNEQFF. The CDR3 DNA is TGTGCCAGCAGCTTAAAAGGAGAGGGGACTAGCGGTTACAATGAGCAGTTCTTC.

CDR3 nucleotide sequence: TGTGCCTGGTGGAGACAGGGGGAACATGGCTACACCTTC. Residues: CAWWRQGEHGYTF. The rearrangement links TRBV30 to TRBJ1-2; the match to TRBD1 covers 9 bases. The CDR3 has 13 amino acids. The germline gives CDR1 GTSNPN, CDR2 SVGIG (reference sequence). Germline trimming cut 5 bases from V and 6 bases from J; bases unmatched to any gene: 7.

The rearrangement links TRBV19 to TRBJ1-5; D is perhaps TRBD1 (5 bases). Per the germline V gene, CDR1 is LNHDA and CDR2 is SQIVND (reference sequence). Trimming shortened V by 5 bases and J by 4 bases, and 15 bases separated the two germline ends. CDR3 length equals 15 residues. CDR3 sequence (DNA): TGTGCCAGTAGTTTCCGCAGGGATAGGAATCAGCCCCAGCATTTT. Protein sequence: CASSFRRDRNQPQHF.

The chain uses TRBV19 and TRBJ2-6, with 8 bases identical to TRBD2. V lost 5 bases, J lost 2 bases, and 11 bases stayed unmatched. The CDR3 length is 18 residues. CDR1 and CDR2 (germline): LNHDA, SQIVND (reference sequence). The CDR3: CASSRRRGADPGANVLTF. CDR3 nucleotide sequence: TGTGCCAGTAGTCGTCGGCGGGGGGCCGACCCTGGGGCCAACGTCCTGACTTTC. The full variable domain, in which reference TRBV19 and TRBJ2-6 provide the parts outside the CDR3, is DGGITQSPKYLFRKEGQNVTLSCEQNLNHDAMYWYRQDPGQGLRLIYYSQIVNDFQKGDIAEGYSVSREKKESFPLTVTSAQKNPTAFYLCASSRRRGADPGANVLTFGAGSRLTVL.

In this sample, this clone turned up once. This chain links TRBV10-2 with TRBJ2-7; 7 bases are shared with TRBD2. Per the germline V gene, CDR1 is WSHSY and CDR2 is SAAADI. The CDR3 covers 14 residues. CDR3 in amino acids: CAVQEGGLTYEQYF. The CDR3 DNA reads TGCGCTGTACAAGAGGGAGGGCTTACCTACGAGCAGTACTTC.

The V gene is TRBV11-3, the J gene TRBJ2-2; tentative D call: TRBD1 (6 bases). From germline, CDR1 is SGHNT and CDR2 YENEEA. Trimming took 1 base from V and 1 from J, leaving 16 bases between them. This CDR3 spans 18 amino acids. The CDR3 is CASSLGANRVVNTGELFF. The CDR3 region has the DNA TGTGCCAGCAGCTTAGGGGCAAACAGGGTAGTGAACACCGGGGAGCTGTTTTTT.

This clone was observed a handful of times. The chain has TRBV6-2 or TRBV6-3 and TRBJ2-7; 10 bases match TRBD1. CDR1 MNHEY and CDR2 SVGEGT come from the germline V gene. V lost 5 bases to trimming and J lost 2 bases; unmatched junction nucleotides: 9. CDR3 length: 16 amino acids. The CDR3 nucleotides read TGTGCCAGCAGTCCAGGGGTCGGGACAGGGGCCTACGAGCAGTACTTC. Residues: CASSPGVGTGAYEQYF.

The V and J genes are TRBV30 and TRBJ2-3, with D tentatively TRBD1 (6 bases). V was cut by 7 bases and J by 2 bases, with 16 bases left in between. Germline CDR1 is GTSNPN and CDR2 is SVGIG (reference sequence). This CDR3 region has 14 residues. The CDR3 protein is CASMDKGHTDTQYF. In nucleotides, the CDR3 is TGTGCCTCCATGGACAAGGGACACACAGATACGCAGTATTTT.

The genes are TRBV6-5 and TRBJ2-1; D uncertain. V lost 4 bases to trimming and J lost 0 bases, with 7 bases between them. The CDR3 loop spans 14 amino acids. Germline V gene lookup returns CDR1 MNHEY and CDR2 SVGAGI. The CDR3 spells CASSSSVSYNEQFF. The CDR3 region has the DNA TGTGCCAGCAGTTCGAGCGTCTCCTACAATGAGCAGTTCTTC.

This clone showed up just once. The chain carries TRBV6-5 and TRBJ1-1; D gene ambiguous. The CDR3 sequence is 14 residues long. The germline V and J ends were trimmed by 6 bases and 3 bases, with 14 bases remaining between them. In germline, CDR1 is MNHEY, CDR2 SVGAGI. CDR3 sequence: CASRWGARDTEAFF. CDR3 nucleotides: TGTGCCAGCAGATGGGGAGCACGGGACACTGAAGCTTTCTTT.

This chain connects TRBV5-5 to TRBJ2-3; TRBD2 might be the D (6 bases). CDR1 and CDR2 from the germline V gene are SGHKS and YYEKEE (reference sequence). The V end was cut by 4 bases, the J end by 1 base, with 19 bases between. This CDR3 is 17 amino acids long. CDR3 sequence: CASSLQSLAVGTDTQYF. Here the CDR3 DNA reads TGTGCCAGCAGCCTCCAGAGTTTAGCGGTGGGCACAGATACGCAGTATTTT.

This chain connects TRBV5-8 to TRBJ1-2, with D maybe TRBD1 (6 bases). The CDR3 is made up of 14 amino acids. Germline V lookup: CDR1 SGHTS, CDR2 YDEGEE. Trimming cost V 1 base and J 5 bases, with 12 bases left between them. CDR3 in amino acids: CASSLSGGQYGYTF. The CDR3 coding sequence is TGTGCCAGCAGCTTGTCCGGGGGGCAGTATGGCTACACCTTC.

The chain uses TRBV29-1 and TRBJ1-4; D ambiguous. This CDR3 is built from 15 residues. V dropped 5 bases and J dropped 0 bases, with 13 bases sitting between them. The V gene's germline CDR1 is SQVTM and CDR2 ANQGSEA. Here the CDR3 DNA reads TGCAGCGTTCCTGGACCGGGAGCAACTAATGAAAAACTGTTTTTT. Translation gives CSVPGPGATNEKLFF.

CDR3 DNA sequence: TGTGCCAGCAGGGGACAGGGGGCGTCGGCTTTCTTT. This gives the protein CASRGQGASAFF. This chain links TRBV6-5 with TRBJ1-1, with 12 bases lining up with TRBD1. CDR1 is MNHEY, CDR2 SVGAGI, per germline. The CDR3 has 12 amino acids. V gave up 6 bases and J gave up 11 bases; unmatched junction bases: 4.

The chain couples TRBV6-5 to TRBJ1-1, with a possible D match to TRBD1 (6 bases). The V gene's germline CDR1 is MNHEY and CDR2 SVGAGI. The V gene lost 2 bases and the J gene lost 7 bases, with 11 bases spanning the gap. The CDR3 length is 13 residues. The CDR3 loop reads CASSYHRDVEAFF. DNA for the CDR3: TGTGCCAGCAGTTACCACAGGGATGTTGAAGCTTTCTTT.

Written as DNA, the CDR3 is TGTGCCATCGGACCGGGACAGGGTCGTCTCGAGCAGTACTTC. This codes for CAIGPGQGRLEQYF. The genes are TRBV10-3 and TRBJ2-7; TRBD1 agrees at 9 bases. From germline, CDR1 is ENHRY and CDR2 SYGVKD. With 8 bases clipped from V and 6 bases from J, the junction kept 11 bases outside the gene matches. The CDR3 has 14 residues.

The rearrangement uses TRBV2 and TRBJ2-4; 7 bases are shared with TRBD2. The V and J ends lost 5 bases and 0 bases, in that order; junction bases with no gene match: 4. Looked up from germline, CDR1 is SNHLY and CDR2 is FYNNEI. This CDR3 region has 15 residues. The CDR3 DNA is TGTGCCAGCAGTCCACTAGCGTCAGCCAAAAACATTCAGTACTTC. Its translation: CASSPLASAKNIQYF.

The rearrangement joins TRBV5-1 to TRBJ2-7; TRBD2 is a possible D gene (5 bases). V lost 3 bases to trimming and J lost 0 bases, with 13 bases between them. The CDR3 is 15 amino acids. Germline V gene lookup returns CDR1 SGHRS and CDR2 YFSETQ. The CDR3 DNA follows: TGCGCCAGCAGCTCTGATTGGACTTTCTCCTACGAGCAGTACTTC. It translates to CASSSDWTFSYEQYF.

V is TRBV10-2 and J is TRBJ1-5; 7 bases align to TRBD1. The V gene's germline CDR1 is WSHSY and CDR2 SAAADI. This CDR3 comprises 15 residues. V shed 6 bases and J 0 bases; nucleotides not matched to a gene: 5. The CDR3 sequence is CASSQGQVSNQPQHF. CDR3 nucleotides: TGCGCCAGCAGCCAAGGACAGGTTAGCAATCAGCCCCAGCATTTT.